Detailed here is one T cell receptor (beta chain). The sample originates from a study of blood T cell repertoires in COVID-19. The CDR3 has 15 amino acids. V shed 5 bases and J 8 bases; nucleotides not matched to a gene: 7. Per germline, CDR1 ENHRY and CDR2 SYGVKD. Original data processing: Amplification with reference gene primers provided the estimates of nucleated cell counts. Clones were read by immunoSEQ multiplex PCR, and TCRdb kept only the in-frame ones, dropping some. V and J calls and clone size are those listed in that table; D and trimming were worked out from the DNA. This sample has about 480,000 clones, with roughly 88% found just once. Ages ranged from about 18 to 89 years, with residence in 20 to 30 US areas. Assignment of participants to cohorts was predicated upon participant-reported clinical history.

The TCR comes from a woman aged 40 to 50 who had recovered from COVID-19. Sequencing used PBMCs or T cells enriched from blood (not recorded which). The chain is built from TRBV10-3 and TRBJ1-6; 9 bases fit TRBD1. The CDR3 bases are TGTGCCATCAGTTCAGTCCGGGACAGGGATTCACCCCTCCACTTT. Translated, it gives CAISSVRDRDSPLHF.